This TCR beta chain stems from a study of a mutant IDH1 vaccine in newly diagnosed glioma. About the research overall: Before enrollment, patients got radiotherapy alone, temozolomide alone, or mostly the combination.

On this clone: Antigen specificity is unknown.

The CDR3 sequence is 18 residues long. Germline loops: CDR1 MGHRA, CDR2 YSYEKL. V trimming: 1 base; J trimming: 7 bases; junction bases outside the gene matches: 16. Time point indicated: baseline, week 1 (first vaccination visit). The treatment denotes: pre-vaccination baseline after standard-of-care therapy. Study results and limitations: No link was apparently found between pseudoprogression and changes in top peripheral T cell clonotypes. Patients mounted vaccine-induced immune responses in around 93% of cases.

Clones were read by immunoSEQ multiplex PCR, and TCRdb kept only the in-frame ones, dropping some. The sample carries 25,000 to 35,000 clones, over 75% recorded once. This clonotype was obtained from a man aged 25-40 years with glioma. The sample here was PBMCs, taken from a glioma patient treated with radiotherapy, temozolomide or both. The chain joins TRBV4-1 to TRBJ1-2, with 9 positions matching TRBD1. The CDR3 DNA sequence: TGCGCCAGCAGCCAAGTTGGGACAGCCGCAAACAGGGGGCTTGGCTACACCTTC. Translation: CASSQVGTAANRGLGYTF.